Detailed here is one T cell receptor beta chain. This CDR3 has 16 amino acids. The germline CDR1 and CDR2 sequences are SGDLS and YYNGEE. The ends lost 3 bases at V and 5 bases at J; junction bases unmatched: 9. The data derive from a study of T cell changes during pregnancy in multiple sclerosis. Repertoires were generated with immunoSEQ multiplex PCR, while TCRdb's copy carries only in-frame clones and drops some. This table has 30,000 to 45,000 clones, just over 90% appearing once. The receptor comes from a female donor with multiple sclerosis, enrolled in a pregnancy study. Sequencing used CD4+ T cells from peripheral blood mononuclear cells, obtained in the first trimester of pregnancy. The V and J genes are TRBV9 and TRBJ2-5, with TRBD2 identical over 11 bases. The CDR3 DNA follows: TGTGCCAGCAGCGCGGGGGATAGCGGGGGGGCGGAGACCCAGTACTTC. The encoded protein is CASSAGDSGGAETQYF.